This T cell receptor (beta chain) comes out of a study of cytomegalovirus exposure and HLA in healthy donors. PCR used 60 Vbeta primers and 13 Jbeta primers. The method was immunoSEQ multiplex PCR; TCRdb's version includes in-frame clones alone and lacks a portion of them. The sample holds under 170,000 clones, about four fifths seen once. The CDR3 contains 14 residues. The count of this clone is one. The genes are TRBV21-1 and TRBJ1-5; the table's D gene call, TRBD1, was not cross checked with the DNA. TRBV21-1 is a documented pseudogene. Sequenced material: PBMCs. The sequence was obtained from a man aged 50 to 59 in good health and CMV-seropositive. Here the CDR3 DNA reads TGTGCCAGCAGCAAATGGGCAGTCAATCAGCCCCAGCATTTT. Protein sequence: CASSKWAVNQPQHF.